This T cell receptor beta chain was recorded in a study of CD8 T cells in Susac syndrome. V dropped 3 bases and J dropped 14 bases, with 20 bases sitting between them. Germline CDR1 and CDR2: SGHVS and FQNEAQ. This CDR3 comprises 14 residues. Sequencing targeted TCR beta in T cells from blood (CD8+ and CD4+). While serving as controls, healthy donors were matched for age and sex. Both CD4+ and CD8+ T cells were negatively isolated, and TEMRA cells underwent FACS enrichment. Random hexamers were used to reverse transcribe an amount of roughly 0.45 to 1 ug RNA. The TCR beta CDR3 was amplified by immunoSEQ multiplex PCR across 54 Vbeta, 13 Jbeta. From the immunoSEQ multiplex PCR reads, TCRdb called clonotypes with MiXCR, one entry per CDR3 protein. Among fewer than 250,000 distinct CDR3 sequences, approximately 94% were seen once, and the ten largest hold 0.1% to 0.12%.

Sequenced material: CD4+ T cells from PBMCs. This sequence originates from a human donor in good health. This chain uses TRBV7-8 with TRBJ2-4, with a weak D call TRBD2 (7 bases). DNA of the CDR3: TGTGCCAGCAGCTTGGAGGGTTACGGGGGGCCGGAGTACTTC. Translation: CASSLEGYGGPEYF.